The T cell receptor (beta chain) described here comes from a study of shared clonotypes between healthy human individuals (dated by TCRdb to about 2020). About the full investigation: A few men and two women, aged 18 to 49 years, made up the cohort. For each donor, CD4 naive and CD4 memory were each given three plates, CD8 naive was given two plates, and CD8 memory was given one plate. To estimate repertoire size and how much clonotype sharing occurs between individuals, the study deeply sequenced the blood TCR repertoires of roughly 5 healthy adults. To increase sequencing depth and limit assay-specific biases, TCR repertoire library preparation and sequencing were carried out by different laboratories using diverse techniques. Per donor, leukapheresis produced somewhere between about 0.8 and 9 billion PBMCs.

The germline V and J ends show losses of 7 bases and 2 bases respectively, and no gene match explains 10 bases of the junction. Its CDR3 holds 16 amino acids, cysteine through phenylalanine. The read is trimmed to its CDR3 DNA, 48 bases read in frame from base 1. Via the germline V gene, CDR1 is SNHLY and CDR2 FYNNEI. Donors were healthy HIV-negative adults with no recently reported acute infections or vaccinations. Only Caucasian adults living in Nashville, Tennessee, USA were represented among the donors. Magnetic negative selection was used to enrich CD4+ T cells, after which naive cells were positively selected on CD45RA and the negative fraction became the memory subset. Blood was collected by leukapheresis, and PBMCs were isolated by Ficoll-Histopaque density gradient centrifugation and then cryopreserved in liquid nitrogen vapor phase. Purity and quantity of every magnetically sorted T cell population were checked by analytical flow cytometry. From each sorted fraction, genomic DNA was isolated and quantified by UV absorbance on a Nanodrop 2000c.

TCR CDR3 regions were amplified from genomic DNA by multiplex PCR using the deep immunoSEQ assay. Genomic DNA extracted from each cell subset was distributed evenly over all wells of several immunoSEQ 96-well plates, and each plate served as one replicate. For sorted subsets, each replicate PCR was loaded with 200 ng genomic DNA, equivalent to 30,000 or so T cell genomes. The purified libraries were quantified using a Qubit 3.0 fluorometer, sized with a Bioanalyzer 2100, and then quantified again using the KAPA Library Quantification kit. Every immunoSEQ 96-well plate was sequenced on a dedicated single-read 150-cycle Illumina NextSeq 550 flow cell. Under the source paper's analysis protocol: Because the immunoSEQ output included only junctional sequences and no quality scores, the filtering could not be the same as the filtering used for full-length reads. To assign V/J genes and CDR3, sequences were annotated against IMGT germline references using PyIR, a Python wrapper for IgBLAST v1.9. Reads were filtered out if the reads had weak V/J assignments (E-value above 1e-6), no CDR3, stop codons, out-of-frame junctions, or ambiguous translated residues. A V3J clonotype was defined by an identical inferred V gene, J gene, and CDR3 amino acid sequence. To compute the percentage overlap between repertoires, the number of shared unique clonotypes was divided by the size of the smaller repertoire. Richness of each repertoire was evaluated using RTK rarefaction, the Chao1 estimator, and Recon v2.1 estimates of unobserved clonotypes. Generation probabilities for all TCRbeta clonotypes obtained by the gDNA method from a handful of donors were computed using OLGA. The table was pulled from immuneACCESS by TCRdb, which kept in-frame rearrangements only. Such tables lose some clones; where checked, under half of the loss comes from unresolved V genes, and the rest has no known cause. V, J and clone size are those of that table, while D and trimming were read from the DNA. The sample includes 2 million to 2.5 million clones, with 95% observed a single time. About 0.13% of the sample is taken by the ten largest.

For this clone: Its specific antigen is unknown. No base quality information exists; no much larger clone differs at one position.

Overall study results and their limits: Sharing across a few donors was observed for about 5% of naive CD4, 3.5% of naive CD8, 2% to 2.5% of memory CD4, and less than 0.45% of memory CD8 clonotypes. Pairwise subsampling indicated that sequencing depth was expected to affect the degree of clonotype sharing among donors. Larger estimated clonotype richness was generally found for naive subsets than for memory subsets. Incomplete sequencing was indicated by rarefaction of sorted-subset datasets, despite the large sequencing depth. The genetic and exposure-history diversity represented was limited by the small number of donors. Only blood was sampled, and tissue TCR repertoires likely differ from those in blood. Clonotypes shared by all four sorted-subset donors showed higher generation probabilities than non-shared clonotypes.

The receptor's source is a man between 18 and 35 years old in good health. The sequence joins TRBV2 to TRBJ2-7, with TRBD2 identical over 11 junction bases. Sample: naive CD4+ T cells sorted from blood. This specimen's cell subset or site label, interpreted: CD45RA+ positively selected. The nucleotide sequence reads as follows: TGTGCCAGCACCACGATAACTAGCGGGAGCACCTACGAGCAGTACTTC. It specifies CASTTITSGSTYEQYF.